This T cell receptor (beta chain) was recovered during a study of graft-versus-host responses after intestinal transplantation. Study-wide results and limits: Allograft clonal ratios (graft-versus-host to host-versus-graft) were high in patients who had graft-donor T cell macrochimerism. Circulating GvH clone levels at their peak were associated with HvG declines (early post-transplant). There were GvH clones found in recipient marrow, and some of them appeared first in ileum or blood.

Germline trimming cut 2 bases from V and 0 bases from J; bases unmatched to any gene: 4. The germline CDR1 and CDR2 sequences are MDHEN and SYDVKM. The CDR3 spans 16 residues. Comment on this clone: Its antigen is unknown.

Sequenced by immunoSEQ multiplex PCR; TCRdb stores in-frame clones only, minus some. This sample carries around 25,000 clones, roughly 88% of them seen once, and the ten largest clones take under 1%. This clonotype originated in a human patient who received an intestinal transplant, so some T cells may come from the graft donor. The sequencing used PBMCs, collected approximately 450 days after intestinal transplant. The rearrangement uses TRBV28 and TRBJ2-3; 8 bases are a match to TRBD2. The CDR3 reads CASSLGSGESTDTQYF. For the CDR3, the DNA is TGTGCCAGCAGTTTAGGTAGCGGGGAGAGCACAGATACGCAGTATTTT.